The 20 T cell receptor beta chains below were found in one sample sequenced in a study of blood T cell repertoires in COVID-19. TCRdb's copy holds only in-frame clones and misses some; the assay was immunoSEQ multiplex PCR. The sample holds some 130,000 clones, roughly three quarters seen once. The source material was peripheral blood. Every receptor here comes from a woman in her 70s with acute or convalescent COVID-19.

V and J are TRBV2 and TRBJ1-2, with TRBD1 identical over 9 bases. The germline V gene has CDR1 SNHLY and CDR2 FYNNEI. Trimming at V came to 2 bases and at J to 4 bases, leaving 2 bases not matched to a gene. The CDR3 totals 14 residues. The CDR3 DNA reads TGTGCCAGCAGTGAACGGACAGGGGCCTATGGCTACACCTTC. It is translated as CASSERTGAYGYTF.

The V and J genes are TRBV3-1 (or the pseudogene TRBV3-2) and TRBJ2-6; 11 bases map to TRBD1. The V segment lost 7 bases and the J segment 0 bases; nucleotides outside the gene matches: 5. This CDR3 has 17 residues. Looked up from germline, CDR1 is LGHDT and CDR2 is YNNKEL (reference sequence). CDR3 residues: CASNGQGALSGANVLTF. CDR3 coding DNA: TGTGCCAGCAACGGACAGGGGGCCCTCTCTGGGGCCAACGTCCTGACTTTC.

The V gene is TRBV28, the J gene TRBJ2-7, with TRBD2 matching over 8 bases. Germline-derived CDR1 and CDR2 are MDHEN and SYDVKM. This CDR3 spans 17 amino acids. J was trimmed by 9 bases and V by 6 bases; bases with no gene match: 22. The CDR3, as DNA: TGTGCCAGCAGACAACGACCAAGCGGGAGCCGCCTACGAGGGCAGTACTTC. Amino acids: CASRQRPSGSRLRGQYF.

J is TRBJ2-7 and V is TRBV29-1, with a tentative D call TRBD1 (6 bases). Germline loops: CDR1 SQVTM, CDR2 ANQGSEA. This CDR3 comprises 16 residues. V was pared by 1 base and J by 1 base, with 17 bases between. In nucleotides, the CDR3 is TGCAGCGTTGAAGGTACCTCGACAGGCCGTTCCTACGAGCAGTACTTC. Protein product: CSVEGTSTGRSYEQYF.

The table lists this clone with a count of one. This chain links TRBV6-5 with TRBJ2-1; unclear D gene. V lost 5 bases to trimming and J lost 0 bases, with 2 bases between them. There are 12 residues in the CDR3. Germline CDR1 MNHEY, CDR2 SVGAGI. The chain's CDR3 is CASSLSYNEQFF. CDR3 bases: TGTGCCAGCAGTCTCTCCTACAATGAGCAGTTCTTC.

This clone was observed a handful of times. This chain's CDR3 is CASSGTGQRFAEAFF. The CDR3 bases are TGTGCCAGCAGTGGTACGGGACAGCGGTTCGCTGAAGCTTTCTTT. J is TRBJ1-1 and V is TRBV2, with TRBD1 matching 7 bases. This CDR3 spans 15 amino acids. J gave up 6 bases and V 4 bases, and 11 bases lay outside the gene matches. Germline V lookup: CDR1 SNHLY, CDR2 FYNNEI.

CDR3 loop: CASSKDETGANEQYF. CDR3 sequence (DNA): TGTGCCAGCAGCAAAGATGAGACAGGTGCGAACGAGCAGTACTTC. This sequence joins TRBV21-1 and TRBJ2-7; the D call in the table, TRBD1, was not verified against the DNA. TRBV21-1 is listed as a pseudogene. The CDR3 is made up of 15 amino acids.

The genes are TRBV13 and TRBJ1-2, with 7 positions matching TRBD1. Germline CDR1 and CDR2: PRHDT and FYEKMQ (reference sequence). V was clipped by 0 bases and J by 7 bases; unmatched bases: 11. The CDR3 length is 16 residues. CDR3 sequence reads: CASSLGRGPVGSGYTF. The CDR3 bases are TGTGCCAGCAGCTTAGGAAGGGGGCCGGTCGGTTCTGGCTACACCTTC.

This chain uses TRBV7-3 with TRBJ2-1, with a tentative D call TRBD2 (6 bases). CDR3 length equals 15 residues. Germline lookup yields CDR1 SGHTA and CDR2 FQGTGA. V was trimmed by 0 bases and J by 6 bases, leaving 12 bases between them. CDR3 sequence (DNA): TGTGCCAGCAGCTTAACGACGGGACTTTTCAATGAGCAGTTCTTC. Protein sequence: CASSLTTGLFNEQFF.

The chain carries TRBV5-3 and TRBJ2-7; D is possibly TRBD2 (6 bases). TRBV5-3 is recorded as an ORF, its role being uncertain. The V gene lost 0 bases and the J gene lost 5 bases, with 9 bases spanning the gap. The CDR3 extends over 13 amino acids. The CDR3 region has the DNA TGTGCCAGAAGCTTGGATCGGGAGAACGAGCAGTACTTC. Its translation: CARSLDRENEQYF.

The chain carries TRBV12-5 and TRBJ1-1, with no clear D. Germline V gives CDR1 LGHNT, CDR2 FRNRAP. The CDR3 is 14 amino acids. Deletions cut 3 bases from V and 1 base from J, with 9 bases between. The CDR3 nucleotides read TGTGCTAGTGGTTTTAGTACGTCGAACACTGAAGCTTTCTTT. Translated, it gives CASGFSTSNTEAFF. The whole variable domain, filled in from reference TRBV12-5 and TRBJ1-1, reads DARVTQTPRHKVTEMGQEVTMRCQPILGHNTVFWYRQTMMQGLELLAYFRNRAPLDDSGMPKDRFSAEMPDATLATLKIQPSEPRDSAVYFCASGFSTSNTEAFFGQGTRLTVV.

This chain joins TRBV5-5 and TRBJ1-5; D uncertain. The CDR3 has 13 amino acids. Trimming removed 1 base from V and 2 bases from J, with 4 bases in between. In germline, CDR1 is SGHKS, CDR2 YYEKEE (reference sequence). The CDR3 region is CASSLTGNQPQHF. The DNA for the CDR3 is TGTGCCAGCAGCTTGACAGGCAATCAGCCCCAGCATTTT.

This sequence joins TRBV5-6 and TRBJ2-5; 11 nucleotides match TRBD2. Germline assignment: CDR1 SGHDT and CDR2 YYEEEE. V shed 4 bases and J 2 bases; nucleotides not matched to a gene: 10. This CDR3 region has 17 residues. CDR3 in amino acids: CASSGLTSGTIQETQYF. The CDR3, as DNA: TGTGCCAGCAGCGGACTGACTAGCGGGACTATACAAGAGACCCAGTACTTC.

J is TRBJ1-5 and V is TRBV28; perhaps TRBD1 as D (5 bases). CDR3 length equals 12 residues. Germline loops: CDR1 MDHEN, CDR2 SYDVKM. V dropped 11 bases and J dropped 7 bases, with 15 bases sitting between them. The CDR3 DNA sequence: TGTGCCGGTGGGGGGTTCTACCAGCCCCAGCATTTT. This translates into CAGGGFYQPQHF.

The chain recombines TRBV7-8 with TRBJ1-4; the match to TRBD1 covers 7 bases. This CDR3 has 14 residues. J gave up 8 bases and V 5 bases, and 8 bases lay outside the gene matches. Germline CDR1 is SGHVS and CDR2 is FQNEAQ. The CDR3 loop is CASSRDSGREKLFF. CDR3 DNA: TGTGCCAGCAGCCGGGACAGTGGAAGGGAAAAACTGTTTTTT.

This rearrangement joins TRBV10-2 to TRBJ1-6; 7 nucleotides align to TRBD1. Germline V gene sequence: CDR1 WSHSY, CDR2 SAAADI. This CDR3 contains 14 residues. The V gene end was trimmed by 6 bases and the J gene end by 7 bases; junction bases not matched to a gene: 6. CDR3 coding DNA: TGCGCCAGCAGCCGACAGGGCGGGAATTCACCCCTCCACTTT. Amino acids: CASSRQGGNSPLHF.

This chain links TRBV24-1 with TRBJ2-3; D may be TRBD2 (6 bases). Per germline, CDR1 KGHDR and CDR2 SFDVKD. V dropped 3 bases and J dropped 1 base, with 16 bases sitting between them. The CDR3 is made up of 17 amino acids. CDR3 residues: CATSDPSWSGGTDTQYF. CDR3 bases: TGTGCCACCAGTGATCCCTCCTGGTCGGGAGGCACAGATACGCAGTATTTT.

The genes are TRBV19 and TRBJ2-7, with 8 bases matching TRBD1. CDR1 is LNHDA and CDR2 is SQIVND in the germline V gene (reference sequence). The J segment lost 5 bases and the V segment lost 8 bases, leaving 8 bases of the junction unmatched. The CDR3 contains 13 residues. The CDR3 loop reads CASGQGQRNEQYF. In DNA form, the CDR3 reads TGTGCCAGTGGACAGGGTCAAAGGAACGAGCAGTACTTC.

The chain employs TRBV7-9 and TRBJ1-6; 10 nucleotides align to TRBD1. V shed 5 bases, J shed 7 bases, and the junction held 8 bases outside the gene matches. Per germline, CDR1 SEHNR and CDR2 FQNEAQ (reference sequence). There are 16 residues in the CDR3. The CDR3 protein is CASSKAPGQGNSPLHF. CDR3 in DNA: TGTGCCAGCAGCAAAGCACCGGGACAGGGGAATTCACCCCTCCACTTT.

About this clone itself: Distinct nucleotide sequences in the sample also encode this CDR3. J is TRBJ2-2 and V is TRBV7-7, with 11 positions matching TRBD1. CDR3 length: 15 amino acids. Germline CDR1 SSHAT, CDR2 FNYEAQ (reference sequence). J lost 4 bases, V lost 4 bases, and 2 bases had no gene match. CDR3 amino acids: CASSSGTGGTGELFF. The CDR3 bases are TGTGCCAGCAGCTCCGGGACAGGGGGCACCGGGGAGCTGTTTTTT.